The TCR beta chain described here comes from a study of blood T cell repertoires in COVID-19. TCRdb's copy holds only in-frame clones and misses some; the assay was immunoSEQ multiplex PCR. Among 200,000 to 250,000 clones listed, around nine tenths were seen once. The source material was peripheral blood. This sequence was found in a woman aged 70-85 years with active or convalescent COVID-19.

CDR3 nucleotide sequence: TGTGCCAGTAGTATAGGGACAGACAATGAAAAACTGTTTTTT. Its translation is CASSIGTDNEKLFF. The chain has TRBV19 and TRBJ1-4, with TRBD1 as a possible D gene (6 bases). This CDR3 region has 14 residues. Germline-derived CDR1 and CDR2 are LNHDA and SQIVND (reference sequence). Trimming stripped 1 base from V and 5 bases from J, with 8 bases between.